This is a list of T cell receptor beta chains from one sample in a study of T cell responses to AZD1222 COVID-19 vaccine. Clones were read by immunoSEQ multiplex PCR, and TCRdb kept only the in-frame ones, dropping some. This sample has about 140,000 clones, with under 95% found just once. Source: peripheral blood, taken on day 0 of AZD1222 vaccination. The receptors here all came from an adult in good health. The CDR3 runs from the conserved cysteine through the conserved F or W. The order of the fields is J gene, D gene, clone size, V gene, CDR3 protein, CDR3 DNA. A D gene is named only where the DNA matches it firmly. Only some rows state a clone size, as once, few, many or a class for expanded clones.

j_call: TRBJ2-1; d_call: TRBD2; clone_size: -; v_call: TRBV4-2; cdr3_aa: CASSQDPSGNLYNEQFF; cdr3_nt: TGTGCCAGCAGCCAAGACCCTAGCGGTAACCTGTACAATGAGCAGTTCTTC
j_call: TRBJ2-7; d_call: -; clone_size: -; v_call: TRBV3-1/TRBV3-2; cdr3_aa: CASSPSGTGYEQYF; cdr3_nt: TGTGCCAGCAGCCCCTCCGGGACCGGCTACGAGCAGTACTTC
j_call: TRBJ2-5; d_call: -; clone_size: once; v_call: TRBV30; cdr3_aa: CAWSPPASEPGTQYF; cdr3_nt: TGTGCCTGGAGCCCCCCCGCTAGTGAGCCAGGGACCCAGTACTTC
j_call: TRBJ1-2; d_call: -; clone_size: -; v_call: TRBV11-2; cdr3_aa: CASSLQEASYGYTF; cdr3_nt: TGTGCCAGCAGCTTACAGGAGGCGAGCTATGGCTACACCTTC
j_call: TRBJ1-6; d_call: -; clone_size: -; v_call: TRBV2; cdr3_aa: CASSGAAHKRSPLHF; cdr3_nt: TGTGCCAGCAGTGGGGCAGCTCATAAACGTTCACCCCTCCACTTT
j_call: TRBJ2-2; d_call: TRBD2; clone_size: -; v_call: TRBV7-9; cdr3_aa: CASSSLSGRGTGELFF; cdr3_nt: TGTGCCAGCAGCTCACTTAGCGGGAGGGGGACCGGGGAGCTGTTTTTT
j_call: TRBJ2-1; d_call: -; clone_size: once; v_call: TRBV7-2; cdr3_aa: CASSVRGRTLNEQFF; cdr3_nt: TGTGCCAGCAGCGTAAGGGGCAGAACTCTCAATGAGCAGTTCTTC
j_call: TRBJ2-2; d_call: -; clone_size: -; v_call: TRBV5-1; cdr3_aa: CASSLVAGRGTGELFF; cdr3_nt: TGCGCCAGCAGCTTGGTTGCCGGGAGAGGTACCGGGGAGCTGTTTTTT
j_call: TRBJ1-6; d_call: TRBD1; clone_size: -; v_call: TRBV19; cdr3_aa: CASSGTGGNSPLHF; cdr3_nt: TGTGCCAGTAGTGGCACAGGGGGCAATTCACCCCTCCACTTT
j_call: TRBJ2-4; d_call: -; clone_size: once; v_call: TRBV2; cdr3_aa: CASSADATTIQYF; cdr3_nt: TGTGCCAGCAGTGCCGACGCTACGACCATTCAGTACTTC
j_call: TRBJ1-4; d_call: -; clone_size: few; v_call: TRBV6-5; cdr3_aa: CASSSNTRATNEKLFF; cdr3_nt: TGTGCCAGCAGTTCTAATACTCGTGCAACTAATGAAAAACTGTTTTTT
j_call: TRBJ2-7; d_call: -; clone_size: -; v_call: TRBV10-3; cdr3_aa: CAISDSGIGSYEQYF; cdr3_nt: TGTGCCATCAGTGATTCAGGGATAGGGTCCTACGAGCAGTACTTC
j_call: TRBJ2-7; d_call: TRBD2; clone_size: -; v_call: TRBV7-6; cdr3_aa: CASSFTSGGANEQYF; cdr3_nt: TGTGCCAGCAGCTTCACTAGCGGGGGGGCAAATGAGCAGTACTTC
j_call: TRBJ2-1; d_call: -; clone_size: -; v_call: TRBV3-1/TRBV3-2; cdr3_aa: CASSQDPGVTYNEQFF; cdr3_nt: TGTGCCAGCAGCCAAGATCCCGGGGTGACCTACAATGAGCAGTTCTTC
j_call: TRBJ2-2; d_call: -; clone_size: -; v_call: TRBV7-7; cdr3_aa: CASSSRENTGELFF; cdr3_nt: TGTGCCAGCAGCTCGCGGGAAAACACCGGGGAGCTGTTTTTT
j_call: TRBJ2-3; d_call: TRBD2; clone_size: -; v_call: TRBV5-1; cdr3_aa: CASSPGTSGRTDTQYF; cdr3_nt: TGCGCCAGCAGCCCCGGGACTAGCGGGAGGACAGATACGCAGTATTTT
j_call: TRBJ1-2; d_call: -; clone_size: -; v_call: TRBV19; cdr3_aa: CASSIETTLYGGYYTF; cdr3_nt: TGTGCCAGTAGTATAGAGACAACCCTCTACGGCGGTTACTACACCTTC